The sequence of this TCR beta chain was determined in a study of cytomegalovirus exposure and HLA in healthy donors. Findings and caveats of the study: Compared with the roughly 700-donor mean, an Asian-associated ancestry cluster reportedly had fewer N-insertions, according to a later analysis. A prior analysis recorded that most TCR beta V segments were productive about 90% or about 30% of the time.

As for this clone: Antigen: not known.

Vbeta (60) and Jbeta (13) primers were used in the PCR. TCRdb's copy holds only in-frame clones and misses some; the assay was immunoSEQ multiplex PCR. The sample consists of around 150,000 clones, 68% of them appearing once. With V trimmed by 6 bases and J by 5 bases, 10 bases remained unmatched. Germline V gene lookup returns CDR1 ENHRY and CDR2 SYGVKD. There are 17 residues in the CDR3. The V call is TRBV10-3, the J call TRBJ2-3, with TRBD2 identical over 14 bases. This TCR came from a woman aged 18-29 years in good health and CMV-seropositive. Sequenced sample: PBMCs. The CDR3 nucleotides are TGTGCCATCAGCGATACGACTAGCGGGGGGGGTCGAGATACGCAGTATTTT. Protein product: CAISDTTSGGGRDTQYF.